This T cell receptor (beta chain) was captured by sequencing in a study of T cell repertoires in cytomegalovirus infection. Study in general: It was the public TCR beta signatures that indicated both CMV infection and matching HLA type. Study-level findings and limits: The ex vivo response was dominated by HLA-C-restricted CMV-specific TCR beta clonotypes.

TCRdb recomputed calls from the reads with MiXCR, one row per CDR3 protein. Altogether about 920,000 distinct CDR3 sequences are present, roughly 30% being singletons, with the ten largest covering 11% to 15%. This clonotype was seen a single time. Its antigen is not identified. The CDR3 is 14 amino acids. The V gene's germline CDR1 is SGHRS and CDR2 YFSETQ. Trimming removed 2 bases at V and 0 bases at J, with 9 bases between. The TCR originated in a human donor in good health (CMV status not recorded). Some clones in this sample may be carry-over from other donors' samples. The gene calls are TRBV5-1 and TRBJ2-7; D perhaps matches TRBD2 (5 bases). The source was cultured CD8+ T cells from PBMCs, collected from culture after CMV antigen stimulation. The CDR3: CASSFGLDSYEQYV. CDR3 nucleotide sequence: TGCGCCAGCAGCTTCGGACTGGACTCCTACGAGCAGTACGTC.